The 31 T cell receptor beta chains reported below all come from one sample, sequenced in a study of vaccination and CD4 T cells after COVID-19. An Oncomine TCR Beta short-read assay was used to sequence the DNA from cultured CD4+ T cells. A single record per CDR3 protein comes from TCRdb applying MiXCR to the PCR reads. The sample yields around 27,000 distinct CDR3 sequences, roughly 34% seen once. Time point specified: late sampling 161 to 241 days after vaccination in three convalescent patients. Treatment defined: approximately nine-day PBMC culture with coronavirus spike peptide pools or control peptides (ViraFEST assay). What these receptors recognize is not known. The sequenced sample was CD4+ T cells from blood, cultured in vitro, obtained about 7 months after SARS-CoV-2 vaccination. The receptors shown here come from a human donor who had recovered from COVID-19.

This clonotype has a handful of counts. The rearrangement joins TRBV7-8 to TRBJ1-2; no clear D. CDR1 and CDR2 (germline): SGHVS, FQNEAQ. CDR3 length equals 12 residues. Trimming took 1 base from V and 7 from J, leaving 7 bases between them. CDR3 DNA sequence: TGTGCCAGCAGCTTAGTGTTTGTTGGCTACACCTTC. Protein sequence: CASSLVFVGYTF. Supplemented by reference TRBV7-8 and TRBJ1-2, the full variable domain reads GAGVSQSPRYKVAKRGQDVALRCDPISGHVSLFWYQQALGQGPEFLTYFQNEAQLDKSGLPSDRFFAERPEGSVSTLKIQRTQQEDSAVYLCASSLVFVGYTFGSGTRLTVV.

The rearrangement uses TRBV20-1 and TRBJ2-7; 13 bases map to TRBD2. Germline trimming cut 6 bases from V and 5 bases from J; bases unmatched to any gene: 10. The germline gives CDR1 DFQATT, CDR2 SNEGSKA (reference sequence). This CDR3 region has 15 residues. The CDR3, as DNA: TGCAGTGCAAGGACTAGCGGGAGAGTAATCCACGAGCAGTACTTC. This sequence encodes CSARTSGRVIHEQYF.

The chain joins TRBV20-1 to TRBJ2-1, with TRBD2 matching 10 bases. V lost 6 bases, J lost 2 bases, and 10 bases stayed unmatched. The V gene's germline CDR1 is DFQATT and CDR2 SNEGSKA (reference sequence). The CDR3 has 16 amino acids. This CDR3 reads CSATLTLAGAYNEQFF. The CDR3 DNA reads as TGCAGTGCCACCCTCACTCTAGCGGGAGCCTACAATGAGCAGTTCTTC.

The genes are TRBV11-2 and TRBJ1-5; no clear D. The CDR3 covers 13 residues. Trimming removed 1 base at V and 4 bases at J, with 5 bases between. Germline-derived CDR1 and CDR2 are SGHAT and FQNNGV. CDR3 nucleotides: TGTGCCAGCAGCTTAGGAAGGAATCAGCCCCAGCATTTT. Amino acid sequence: CASSLGRNQPQHF.

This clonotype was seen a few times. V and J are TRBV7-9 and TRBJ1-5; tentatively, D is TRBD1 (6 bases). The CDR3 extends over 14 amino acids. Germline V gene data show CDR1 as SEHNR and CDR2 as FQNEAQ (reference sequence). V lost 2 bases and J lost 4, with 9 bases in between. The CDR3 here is CASSLTGSNQPQHF. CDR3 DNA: TGTGCCAGCAGCTTAACAGGGTCGAATCAGCCCCAGCATTTT.

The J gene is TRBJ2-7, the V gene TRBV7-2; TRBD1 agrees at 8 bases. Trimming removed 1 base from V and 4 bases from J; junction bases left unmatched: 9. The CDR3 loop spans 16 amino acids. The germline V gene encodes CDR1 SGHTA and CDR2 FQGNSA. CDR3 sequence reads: CASSLDAGTGRYEQYF. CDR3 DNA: TGTGCCAGCAGCTTAGACGCCGGGACAGGCCGTTACGAGCAGTACTTC.

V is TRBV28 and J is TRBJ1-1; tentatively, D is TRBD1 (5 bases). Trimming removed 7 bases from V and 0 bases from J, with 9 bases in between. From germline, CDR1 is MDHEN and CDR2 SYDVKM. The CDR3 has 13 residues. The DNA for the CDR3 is TGTGCCAGCACCGCGACAGTGAACACTGAAGCTTTCTTT. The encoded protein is CASTATVNTEAFF.

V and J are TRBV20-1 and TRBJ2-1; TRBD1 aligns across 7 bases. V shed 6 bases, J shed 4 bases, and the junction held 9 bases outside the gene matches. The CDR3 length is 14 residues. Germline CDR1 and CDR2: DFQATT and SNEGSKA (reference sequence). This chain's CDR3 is CSATGQVFYNEQFF. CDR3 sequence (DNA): TGCAGTGCAACCGGACAGGTGTTTTACAATGAGCAGTTCTTC.

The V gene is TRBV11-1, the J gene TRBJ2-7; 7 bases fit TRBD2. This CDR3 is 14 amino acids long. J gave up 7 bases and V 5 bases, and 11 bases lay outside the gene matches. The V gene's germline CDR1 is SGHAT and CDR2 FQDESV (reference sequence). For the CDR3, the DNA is TGTGCCAGCAGCCCGAATCGGGACTATTGGGAGCAGTACTTC. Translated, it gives CASSPNRDYWEQYF. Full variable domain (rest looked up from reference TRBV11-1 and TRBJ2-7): EAEVAQSPRYKITEKSQAVAFWCDPISGHATLYWYRQILGQGPELLVQFQDESVVDDSQLPKDRFSAERLKGVDSTLKIQPAELGDSAMYLCASSPNRDYWEQYFGPGTRLTVT.

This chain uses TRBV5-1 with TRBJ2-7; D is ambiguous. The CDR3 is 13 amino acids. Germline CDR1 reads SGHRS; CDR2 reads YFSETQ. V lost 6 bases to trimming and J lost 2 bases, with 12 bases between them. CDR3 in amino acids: CASTQSSPYEQYF. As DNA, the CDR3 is TGCGCCAGCACCCAGAGCAGCCCCTACGAGCAGTACTTC.

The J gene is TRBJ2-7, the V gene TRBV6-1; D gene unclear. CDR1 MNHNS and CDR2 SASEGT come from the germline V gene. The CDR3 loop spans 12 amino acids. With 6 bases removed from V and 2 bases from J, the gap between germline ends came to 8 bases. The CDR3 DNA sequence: TGTGCCAGCAGGGGTAACACCTACGAGCAGTACTTC. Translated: CASRGNTYEQYF.

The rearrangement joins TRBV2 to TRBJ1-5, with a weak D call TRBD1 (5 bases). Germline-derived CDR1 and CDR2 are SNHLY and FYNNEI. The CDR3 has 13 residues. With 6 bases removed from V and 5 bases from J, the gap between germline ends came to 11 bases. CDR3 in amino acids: CASRRREYQPQHF. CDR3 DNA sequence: TGTGCCAGCAGGCGCAGGGAGTATCAGCCCCAGCATTTT.

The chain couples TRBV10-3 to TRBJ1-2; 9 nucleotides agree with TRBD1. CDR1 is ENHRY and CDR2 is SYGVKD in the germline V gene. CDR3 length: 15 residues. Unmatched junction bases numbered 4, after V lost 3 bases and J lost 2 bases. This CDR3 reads CAISDIGQGNYGYTF. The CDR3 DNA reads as TGTGCCATCAGTGACATAGGACAGGGGAACTATGGCTACACCTTC.

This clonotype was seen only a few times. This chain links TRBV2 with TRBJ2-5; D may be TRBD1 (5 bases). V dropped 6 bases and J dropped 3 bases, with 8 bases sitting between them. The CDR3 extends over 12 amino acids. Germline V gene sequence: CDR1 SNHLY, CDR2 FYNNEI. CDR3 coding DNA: TGTGCCAGCAGGATGACAGAAGAGACCCAGTACTTC. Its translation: CASRMTEETQYF.

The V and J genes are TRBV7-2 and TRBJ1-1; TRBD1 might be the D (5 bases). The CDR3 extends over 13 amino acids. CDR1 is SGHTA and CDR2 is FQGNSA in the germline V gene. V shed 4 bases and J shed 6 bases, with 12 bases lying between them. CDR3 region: CASSSRTGAEAFF. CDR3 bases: TGTGCCAGCAGCTCGAGGACGGGGGCTGAAGCTTTCTTT.

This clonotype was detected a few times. CDR3 bases: TGCAGTGCTAAGAGGACTGGGAGTGTGAGGTACAATGAGCAGTTCTTC. Translation gives CSAKRTGSVRYNEQFF. V gene TRBV20-1 combines with J gene TRBJ2-1, with D tentatively TRBD2 (5 bases). Germline lookup yields CDR1 DFQATT and CDR2 SNEGSKA (reference sequence). The V and J ends lost 4 bases and 4 bases respectively, with 20 bases between them. The CDR3 sequence is 16 residues long.

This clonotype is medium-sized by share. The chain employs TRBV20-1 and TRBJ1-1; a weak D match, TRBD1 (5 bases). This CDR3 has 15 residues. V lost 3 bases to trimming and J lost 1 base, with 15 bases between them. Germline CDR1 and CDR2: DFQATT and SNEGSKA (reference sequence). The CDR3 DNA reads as TGCAGTGCTAGCTCTCCCTTGACAGCGAACACTGAAGCTTTCTTT. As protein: CSASSPLTANTEAFF.

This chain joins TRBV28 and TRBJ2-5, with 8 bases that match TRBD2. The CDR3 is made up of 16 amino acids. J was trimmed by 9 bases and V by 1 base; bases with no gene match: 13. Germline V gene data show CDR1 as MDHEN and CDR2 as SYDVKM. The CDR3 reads CASSLLAGGRRRAQYF. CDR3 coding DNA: TGTGCCAGCAGTTTATTGGCGGGAGGACGCCGGCGGGCCCAGTACTTC. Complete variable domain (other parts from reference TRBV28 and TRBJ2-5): DVKVTQSSRYLVKRTGEKVFLECVQDMDHENMFWYRQDPGLGLRLIYFSYDVKMKEKGDIPEGYSVSREKKERFSLILESASTNQTSMYLCASSLLAGGRRRAQYFGPGTRLLVL.

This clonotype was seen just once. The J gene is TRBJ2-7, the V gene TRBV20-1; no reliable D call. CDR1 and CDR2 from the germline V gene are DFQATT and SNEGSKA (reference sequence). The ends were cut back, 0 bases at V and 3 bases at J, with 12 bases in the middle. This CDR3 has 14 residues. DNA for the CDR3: TGCAGTGCTAGAGAAAGACCTCCACTCTACGAGCAGTACTTC. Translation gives CSARERPPLYEQYF.

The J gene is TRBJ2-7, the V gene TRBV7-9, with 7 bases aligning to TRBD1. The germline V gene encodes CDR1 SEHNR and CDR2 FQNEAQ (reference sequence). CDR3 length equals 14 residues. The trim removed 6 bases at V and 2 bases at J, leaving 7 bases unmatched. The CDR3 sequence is CASRTGQKTYEQYF. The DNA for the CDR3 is TGTGCCAGCAGGACGGGACAGAAGACCTACGAGCAGTACTTC.

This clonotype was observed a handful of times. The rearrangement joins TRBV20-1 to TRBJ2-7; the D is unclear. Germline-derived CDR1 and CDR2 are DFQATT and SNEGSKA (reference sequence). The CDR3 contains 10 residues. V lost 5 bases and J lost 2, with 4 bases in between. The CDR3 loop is CSAGPYEQYF. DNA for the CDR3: TGCAGTGCTGGACCCTACGAGCAGTACTTC.

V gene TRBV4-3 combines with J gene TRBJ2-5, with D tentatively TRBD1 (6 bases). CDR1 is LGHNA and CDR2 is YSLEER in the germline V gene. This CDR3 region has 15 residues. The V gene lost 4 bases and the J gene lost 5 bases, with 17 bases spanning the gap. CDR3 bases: TGCGCCAGCAGCCGCAATACCGGGACACGGGAGACCCAGTACTTC. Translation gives CASSRNTGTRETQYF.

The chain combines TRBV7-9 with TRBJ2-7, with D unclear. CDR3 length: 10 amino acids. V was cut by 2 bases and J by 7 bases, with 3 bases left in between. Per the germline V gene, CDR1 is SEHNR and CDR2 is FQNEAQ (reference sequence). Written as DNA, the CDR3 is TGTGCCAGCAGCTTACGAGAGCAGTACTTC. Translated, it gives CASSLREQYF.

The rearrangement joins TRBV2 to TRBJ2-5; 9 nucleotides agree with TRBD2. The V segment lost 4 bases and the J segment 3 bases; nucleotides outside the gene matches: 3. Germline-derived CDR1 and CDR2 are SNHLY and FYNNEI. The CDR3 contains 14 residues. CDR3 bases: TGTGCCAGCAGTGGCGGGACTAGCAAAGAGACCCAGTACTTC. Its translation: CASSGGTSKETQYF.

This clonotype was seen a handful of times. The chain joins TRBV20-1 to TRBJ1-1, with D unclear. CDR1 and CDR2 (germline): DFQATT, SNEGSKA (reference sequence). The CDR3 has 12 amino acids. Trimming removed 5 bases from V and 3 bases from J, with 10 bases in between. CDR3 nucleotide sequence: TGCAGTGCTGGAAACATTGACACTGAAGCTTTCTTT. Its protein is CSAGNIDTEAFF.

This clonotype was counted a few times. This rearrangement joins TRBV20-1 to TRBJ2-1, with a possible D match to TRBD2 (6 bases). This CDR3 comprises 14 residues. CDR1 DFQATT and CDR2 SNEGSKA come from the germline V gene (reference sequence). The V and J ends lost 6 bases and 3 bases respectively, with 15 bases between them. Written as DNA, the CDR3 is TGCAGTGCCGCCAGACTAGTGTACTACAATGAGCAGTTCTTC. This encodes CSAARLVYYNEQFF.

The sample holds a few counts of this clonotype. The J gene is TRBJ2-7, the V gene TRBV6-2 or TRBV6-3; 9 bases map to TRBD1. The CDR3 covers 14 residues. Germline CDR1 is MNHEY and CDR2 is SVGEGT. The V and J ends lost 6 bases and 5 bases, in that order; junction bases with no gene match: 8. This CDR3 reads CASRGQGRTDEQYF. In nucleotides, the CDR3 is TGTGCCAGCAGGGGACAGGGAAGAACGGACGAGCAGTACTTC.

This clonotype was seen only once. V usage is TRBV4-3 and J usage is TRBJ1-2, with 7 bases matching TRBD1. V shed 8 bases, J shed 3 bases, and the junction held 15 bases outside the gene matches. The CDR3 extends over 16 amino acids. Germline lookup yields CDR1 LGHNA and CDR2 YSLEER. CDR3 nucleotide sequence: TGCGCCAGCTCACAAAATATTTTCCAGGGGGACTATGGCTACACCTTC. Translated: CASSQNIFQGDYGYTF.

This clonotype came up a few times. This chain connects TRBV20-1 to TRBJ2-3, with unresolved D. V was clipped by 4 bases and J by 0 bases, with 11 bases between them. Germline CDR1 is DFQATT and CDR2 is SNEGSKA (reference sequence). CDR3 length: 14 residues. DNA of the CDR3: TGCAGTGCTACGCCCCCCATTAGCACAGATACGCAGTATTTT. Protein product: CSATPPISTDTQYF.

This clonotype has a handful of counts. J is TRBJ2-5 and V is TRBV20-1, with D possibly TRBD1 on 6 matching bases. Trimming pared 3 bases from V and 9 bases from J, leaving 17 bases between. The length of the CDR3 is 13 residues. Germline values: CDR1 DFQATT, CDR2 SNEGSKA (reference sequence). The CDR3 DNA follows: TGCAGTGCTAGCACCACAGGGATTACGGCCCAGTACTTC. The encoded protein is CSASTTGITAQYF.

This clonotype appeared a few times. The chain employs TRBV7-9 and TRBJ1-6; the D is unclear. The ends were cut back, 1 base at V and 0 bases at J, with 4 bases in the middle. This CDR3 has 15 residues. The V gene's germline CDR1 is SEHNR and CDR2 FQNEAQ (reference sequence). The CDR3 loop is CASSLGSSYNSPLHF. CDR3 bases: TGTGCCAGCAGCTTAGGGAGCTCCTATAATTCACCCCTCCACTTT.